This T cell receptor (beta chain) was observed in a study of T-cell memory formation after mild COVID-19. There are a few counts of this clonotype. What it binds is unknown. Each CDR3 protein is one row after TCRdb ran MiXCR on the 5' RACE reads. The sample shows 190,000 or so distinct CDR3 sequences, over 20% of them seen only once. The CDR3 spans 15 residues. J gave up 3 bases and V 6 bases, and 10 bases lay outside the gene matches. Study-level findings and limits: There was a balanced CD4/CD8 profile in clones contracting day 15 to 85, and later expanders leaned CD4+. Of the contracting clones, CD4+ ones lay mainly in CM and EM, and CD8+ ones in EMRA.

The receptor's source is an adult woman who had mild COVID-19 (a few samples of this study predate the infection). Cell type and time point are not known. Sequencing was carried out using PBMCs or a T cell subset sorted from them (not recorded which). The chain uses TRBV12-3 or TRBV12-4 and TRBJ2-7; the match to TRBD2 covers 8 bases. DNA for the CDR3: TGTGCCAGCAGCCCTTCCCCGGGACTAGGCTACGAGCAGTACTTC. Encoded protein: CASSPSPGLGYEQYF.